Presented here are 16 T cell receptor beta chains from one specimen sequenced in a study of neurological immune-mediated disorders (dated by TCRdb to the late 2010s). Library preparation was by 5' RACE. The reads were generated on an Illumina HiSeq 2500. TCRdb reprocessing: public reads trimmed at Q25 with fastp, clones called with MiXCR, in-frame beta chains kept. Identical CDR3 protein sequences are pooled into one entry, listed with their most common genes and DNA. The table for this sample lists 95,000 to 150,000 distinct CDR3 sequences; 3% to 3.5% of them were counted only once. The ten largest clones add up to 1.3% of the sample. What was sequenced was PBMCs. Receptors were obtained from a woman younger than 45 with multiple sclerosis.

This clonotype was recorded many times. V is TRBV18 and J is TRBJ2-6; D assignment may be TRBD1 or TRBD2 (5 bases each). This CDR3 contains 18 residues. Trimming took off 1 base at V and 0 bases at J, with 13 bases between the two ends. In germline, CDR1 is KGHSH, CDR2 LQKENI. CDR3 coding DNA: TGTGCCAGCTCACCACGCCAGGGTGGGAGCTCTGGGGCCAACGTCCTGACTTTC. Translated, it gives CASSPRQGGSSGANVLTF.

The chain uses TRBV5-4 and TRBJ1-2; perhaps TRBD1 as D (5 bases). The V gene lost 5 bases and the J gene lost 3 bases, with 11 bases spanning the gap. The CDR3 spans 13 residues. Germline V gene data show CDR1 as SGHNT and CDR2 as YYREEE (reference sequence). CDR3 DNA: TGTGCCAGCAGACCAGACAGTGACTATGGCTACACCTTC. Its translation is CASRPDSDYGYTF.

This clonotype was seen many times. This chain's CDR3 is CSARDSLNLSGANVLTF. CDR3 sequence (DNA): TGCAGTGCTAGAGATTCGTTAAACCTCTCTGGGGCCAACGTCCTGACTTTC. J is TRBJ2-6 and V is TRBV20-1; unclear D gene. CDR3 length equals 17 residues. V was clipped by 0 bases and J by 0 bases, with 12 bases between them. CDR1 is DFQATT and CDR2 is SNEGSKA in the germline V gene (reference sequence).

This clonotype was picked up many times. The rearrangement joins TRBV5-5 to TRBJ1-3; D is uncertain. CDR1 is SGHKS, CDR2 YYEKEE, per germline (reference sequence). Trimming cost V 5 bases and J 0 bases, with 12 bases left between them. This CDR3 contains 15 residues. The CDR3 DNA is TGTGCCAGCAGATCTGACCGAATCTCTGGAAACACCATATATTTT. Encoded protein: CASRSDRISGNTIYF.

In its sample, this clonotype was seen many times. CDR3 DNA: TGTGCCAGCAGCGGGGGACCGGGACTAGCGGGGGCGAGTGAGCAGTTCTTC. The encoded protein is CASSGGPGLAGASEQFF. This rearrangement joins TRBV5-6 to TRBJ2-1; TRBD2 matches at 14 bases. The CDR3 sequence is 17 residues long. The J segment lost 9 bases and the V segment lost 4 bases, leaving 12 bases of the junction unmatched. CDR1 and CDR2 from the germline V gene are SGHDT and YYEEEE.

This clonotype has at least ten counts. This chain links TRBV27 with TRBJ1-1; D unresolved. The germline V gene has CDR1 MNHEY and CDR2 SMNVEV (reference sequence). V was pared by 6 bases and J by 1 base, with 15 bases between. The CDR3 covers 15 residues. CDR3 in DNA: TGTGCCAGCAGACCGGCAGGCGTAGCGAACACTGAAGCTTTCTTT. Translated: CASRPAGVANTEAFF.

This clonotype was observed at least ten times. The J gene is TRBJ2-1, the V gene TRBV4-3; D possibly matches TRBD1 or TRBD2 (5 bases each). The CDR3 totals 14 residues. The V gene's germline CDR1 is LGHNA and CDR2 YSLEER. With 3 bases removed from V and 10 bases from J, the gap between germline ends came to 16 bases. CDR3: CASSQGRSWGEQFF. The CDR3 nucleotides read TGCGCCAGCAGCCAGGGACGTAGCTGGGGCGAGCAGTTCTTC.

This clonotype was found many times. The chain has TRBV6-6 and TRBJ1-6, with no clear D. Germline loops: CDR1 MNHNY, CDR2 SVGAGI (reference sequence). The ends were cut back, 6 bases at V and 8 bases at J, with 17 bases in the middle. The CDR3 sequence is 15 residues long. DNA of the CDR3: TGTGCCAGCAGAAACTTGGAGGAGGGTGATTCACCCCTCCACTTT. Residues: CASRNLEEGDSPLHF.

Ten or more counts support this clonotype. The chain uses TRBV12-3 or TRBV12-4 and TRBJ2-7; maybe TRBD1 (5 bases). The CDR3 length is 15 residues. V gave up 2 bases and J gave up 3 bases, with 14 bases separating them. The DNA of the CDR3 is TGTGCCAGCAGTTTACAGGGAACACCCGGCTACGAGCAGTACTTC. Translated: CASSLQGTPGYEQYF.

There are many counts of this clonotype. The V call is TRBV5-1, the J call TRBJ2-1, with TRBD2 matching 8 bases. The germline gives CDR1 SGHRS, CDR2 YFSETQ. CDR3 length: 14 amino acids. Unmatched junction bases numbered 11, after V lost 6 bases and J lost 9 bases. The CDR3 nucleotides are TGCGCCAGCAAGGAGACTAGCGATAGGGGTGAGCAGTTCTTC. Translating it yields CASKETSDRGEQFF.

This clonotype was recorded at least ten times. The chain links TRBV15 to TRBJ2-5; D might be TRBD1 or TRBD2, each matching 5 bases. The CDR3 is made up of 16 amino acids. Germline V gene data show CDR1 as LNHNV and CDR2 as YYDKDF (reference sequence). Trimming pared 5 bases from V and 5 bases from J, leaving 21 bases between. CDR3 in DNA: TGTGCCACCAGCCCGGGGAAGGGGCTAGGGATGGAGACCCAGTACTTC. It yields the protein CATSPGKGLGMETQYF. The full variable domain, rest sourced from reference TRBV15 and TRBJ2-5, is DAMVIQNPRYQVTQFGKPVTLSCSQTLNHNVMYWYQQKSSQAPKLLFHYYDKDFNNEADTPDNFQSRRPNTSFCFLDIRSPGLGDTAMYLCATSPGKGLGMETQYFGPGTRLLVL.

In its sample, this clonotype was seen many times. The chain joins TRBV20-1 to TRBJ1-1, with a weak D call TRBD1 (5 bases). This CDR3 has 13 amino acids. V lost 2 bases and J 4 bases, leaving 11 bases between the germline ends. Germline V gene data show CDR1 as DFQATT and CDR2 as SNEGSKA (reference sequence). Written as DNA, the CDR3 is TGCAGTGCTAGACCCTTGGGGGGCACTGAAGCTTTCTTT. Translated: CSARPLGGTEAFF.

This clonotype was seen only a few times. A much larger clone lies one base from this, so it may be a read error. The rearrangement links TRBV4-3 to TRBJ2-7; 8 nucleotides align to TRBD1. Looked up from germline, CDR1 is LGHNA and CDR2 is YSLEER. This CDR3 has 14 residues. The CDR3 here is CASSQDPTGGTLIF. CDR3 nucleotides: TGCGCCAGCAGCCAAGATCCAACAGGGGGAACTCTCATCTTC.

This clonotype was seen many times. The V gene is TRBV7-2, the J gene TRBJ2-3, with 8 bases lining up with TRBD2. V lost 5 bases to trimming and J lost 3 bases; unmatched junction nucleotides: 16. Germline assignment: CDR1 SGHTA and CDR2 FQGNSA. The CDR3 runs to 18 residues. The CDR3 DNA is TGTGCCAGCAGCCAATGGGCCACTGCGGGAGGAAAGACAGATACGCAGTATTTT. Translating gives CASSQWATAGGKTDTQYF.

This clonotype was counted ten times or more. The chain has TRBV5-6 and TRBJ2-7; D might be TRBD2 (6 bases). Trimming cost V 0 bases and J 5 bases, with 12 bases left between them. Germline assignment: CDR1 SGHDT and CDR2 YYEEEE. This CDR3 contains 14 residues. The CDR3 DNA follows: TGTGCCAGCAGCTTGGGCCTTCTAGCGAACGAGCAGTACTTC. Translation gives CASSLGLLANEQYF.

This clonotype was seen at least ten times. The CDR3 spells CAIRDRDSSTEAFF. CDR3 sequence (DNA): TGTGCCATCAGGGACAGGGACTCCAGCACTGAAGCTTTCTTT. The chain has TRBV10-3 and TRBJ1-1; 8 bases line up with TRBD1. The V gene's germline CDR1 is ENHRY and CDR2 SYGVKD. The CDR3 has 14 residues. Trimming cost V 6 bases and J 4 bases; bases outside gene matches: 7.